This TCR beta chain originates from a study of prognosis after radiotherapy for stage I lung cancer. Study-level information: The patients comprised 13 men and about six women, spanning ages roughly 50 to 95 and having a median of approximately 74 years. A median of roughly 7 months after radiotherapy, distant metastases were seen in a few patients, while no significant progression was shown by 15. None of the patients had concurrent treatment alongside stereotactic body radiotherapy.

Comment on this clonotype: A single base is all that separates this from a far larger clone, so a read error is likely.

Amplification of the TCR beta CDR3 (from genomic DNA) was done by two-round multiplex PCR. Specific primers for each TRBV and TRBJ gene were what first-round PCR used. In TCRdb, the multiplex PCR reads were re-called with MiXCR into one record per CDR3 protein. Counted here are 25,000 to 35,000 distinct CDR3 sequences, just over 45% occurring once; the ten biggest clones make up about 15%. Disease was node-negative on CT and PET/CT in all patients; none had prior chemotherapy, radiotherapy or other malignancies. This CDR3 contains 19 residues. V lost 7 bases and J lost 0, with 22 bases in between. From germline, CDR1 is MNHGY and CDR2 SVAAGI.

The chain joins TRBV6-9 to TRBJ1-6; possibly TRBD1 for D (6 bases). Sequences were derived from PBMCs, sampled before or after stereotactic body radiation therapy (not recorded which). This TCR came from a donor over 45 with non-small cell lung cancer. CDR3 loop: CASTSAVSGGLSYNSPLHF. The CDR3 DNA is TGTGCCAGCACCTCCGCAGTCTCGGGGGGCCTCTCCTATAATTCACCCCTCCACTTT.